Sequencing of this T cell receptor beta chain was carried out in a study of T-cell memory formation after mild COVID-19. Notes on the study in general: Clones contracting across day 15 to 85 had a balanced CD4/CD8 profile; later expanding clones leaned CD4+. CD4+ contracting clones were found mainly in CM and EM, and CD8+ ones in EMRA. What remained unconfirmed was the SARS-CoV-2 specificity of second-wave clones peaking on day 37.

MiXCR was run by TCRdb on the 5' RACE reads, yielding one entry per CDR3 protein. Seen here are around 340,000 distinct CDR3 sequences, about 15% observed once, and the top ten hold under 25%. The CDR3 sequence is 13 residues long. Trimming left V 4 bases short and J 6 bases short, with 10 bases between. Germline V gene lookup returns CDR1 LGHNA and CDR2 YSLEER. As regards this clonotype: What it binds is not known.

The V call is TRBV4-3, the J call TRBJ2-1; no definite D call. The source material was PBMCs or a T cell subset sorted from them (not recorded which). This TCR came from a man aged 18 to 35 who had mild COVID-19 (a few samples of this study predate the infection). Cell type and time point are not known. CDR3 loop: CASSPPKGNEQFF. The CDR3 region has the DNA TGCGCCAGCAGCCCTCCGAAGGGCAATGAGCAGTTCTTC.